These T cell receptor beta chains were read from a single sample in a study of Ad26.COV2.S vaccination and SARS-CoV-2 variants. Here immunoSEQ multiplex PCR was the method, and the copy in TCRdb shows in-frame clones only, minus some. The sample includes a few hundred thousand clones, 92% of them seen just once. The sample was peripheral blood, taken in a trial of Ad26.COV2.S vaccine versus placebo. The receptors were sampled from a person aged 18 to 59 who received the Ad26.COV2.S COVID-19 vaccine or a placebo. CDR3s include the opening cysteine and the closing phenylalanine or tryptophan. D genes are given only for firm matches. Size is stated for part of the rows, as once, few or many counts, or as a class when the clone is expanded.

D	V	J	size	DNA	CDR3
-	TRBV28	TRBJ1-5	-	TGTGCCAGCAGTTTCTATATCGGGACTGAGAATCAGCCCCAGCATTTT	CASSFYIGTENQPQHF
TRBD1	TRBV4-3	TRBJ1-1	-	TGCGCCAGCAGCCAAGGGGAGGACAGGGGCTCCACTGAAGCTTTCTTT	CASSQGEDRGSTEAFF
TRBD2	TRBV5-3	TRBJ2-3	once	TGTGCCAGAAGCTTGGGGAGCGGGGGAACGACAGATACGCAGTATTTT	CARSLGSGGTTDTQYF
TRBD2	TRBV6-1	TRBJ2-7	-	TGTGCCAGCAGTGAAGGGGAGGGACGTACGCAGTACTTC	CASSEGEGRTQYF
-	TRBV5-5	TRBJ2-1	-	TGTGCCAGCAGCTTTAGGGACGCAGGGTACAATGAGCAGTTCTTC	CASSFRDAGYNEQFF
-	TRBV14	TRBJ2-3	-	TGTGCCAGCACCGGATGGGGCACAGATACGCAGTATTTT	CASTGWGTDTQYF
-	TRBV30	TRBJ1-3	-	TGTGCCTGGAGCCACGGGGGGGCTTATGGAAACACCATATATTTT	CAWSHGGAYGNTIYF
TRBD1	TRBV28	TRBJ1-6	-	TGTGCCAGCCTAGGACAGGGCAGAGGTTCCTATAATTCACCCCTCCACTTT	CASLGQGRGSYNSPLHF
-	TRBV10-2	TRBJ2-2	once	TGCGCCAGCAGTGACCGCAGGGGACTAAACACCGGGGAGCTGTTTTTT	CASSDRRGLNTGELFF
-	TRBV3-1/TRBV3-2	TRBJ2-1	-	TGTGCCAGCAGCCAGGCTGGGGGGCGTTTCTACAATGAGCAGTTCTTC	CASSQAGGRFYNEQFF
-	TRBV7-2	TRBJ1-5	-	TGTGCCAGCAGCTTCTTCGTAGGGGATCAGCCCCAGCATTTT	CASSFFVGDQPQHF
TRBD2	TRBV5-1	TRBJ2-1	-	TGCGCCAGCAGCTTGTTCCAGCGGGGGGGTGGTGAGCAGTTCTTC	CASSLFQRGGGEQFF
-	TRBV28	TRBJ2-7	-	TGTGCCAGCTGTCGGATCTCTTCCTACGAGCAGTACTTC	CASCRISSYEQYF
-	TRBV2	TRBJ2-7	once	TGTGCCAGCAGTGGTCAGGGAGTATCCTACGAGCAGTACTTC	CASSGQGVSYEQYF
-	TRBV4-3	TRBJ2-5	once	TGCGCCAGCAGCCAGGCACCGTGGAAACAAGAGACCCAGTACTTC	CASSQAPWKQETQYF
TRBD2	TRBV10-3	TRBJ2-3	-	TGTGCCATCAGCTTAGGGACTAGTGCAGATACGCAGTATTTT	CAISLGTSADTQYF
-	TRBV5-1	TRBJ2-7	once	TGCGCCAGCAGAACAGGTACGCCCGAGGGGGAGCAGTACTTC	CASRTGTPEGEQYF
-	TRBV28	TRBJ1-4	-	TGTGCCAGCAGTTCCACCTTAAATGGAAAACTGTTTTTT	CASSSTLNGKLFF
TRBD1	TRBV2	TRBJ2-5	-	TGTGCCAGCAGTGACTTGGGACAGAGCCAAGAGACCCAGTACTTC	CASSDLGQSQETQYF
TRBD2	TRBV7-8	TRBJ2-2	once	TGTGCCAGCAGCTCGGGACTACTATTCACCGGGGAGCTGTTTTTT	CASSSGLLFTGELFF
TRBD1	TRBV10-1	TRBJ2-5	-	TGCGCCAGCAGCCCCGGACAGGGGAATCAAGAGACCCAGTACTTC	CASSPGQGNQETQYF
-	TRBV2	TRBJ1-1	-	TGTGCCAGCAGGGGAGGGGGCACTGAAGCTTTCTTT	CASRGGGTEAFF
-	TRBV25-1	TRBJ1-2	-	TGTGCCAGCAGTTTCGTCCCGGGAGACATATATGGCTACACCTTC	CASSFVPGDIYGYTF
-	TRBV11-2	TRBJ2-7	-	TGTGCCAGCAGCTTAGCCGGGACTGCCTCCTACGAGCAGTACTTC	CASSLAGTASYEQYF
-	TRBV7-8	TRBJ1-5	-	TGTGCCAGCAGCTTAGGAGGGGCGGTGGGTAGTCAGCCCCAGCATTTT	CASSLGGAVGSQPQHF
-	TRBV6-5	TRBJ2-6	-	TGTGCCAGCAGTTACTCGGGTGGGGCCAACGTCCTGACTTTC	CASSYSGGANVLTF
-	TRBV4-3	TRBJ2-3	-	TGCGCCAGCCAAGCTCACAGGGTCACAGATACGCAGTATTTT	CASQAHRVTDTQYF
-	TRBV7-9	TRBJ1-2	-	TGTGCCAGCAGCCCCGGGGCAAATGGCTACACCTTC	CASSPGANGYTF
TRBD2	TRBV7-2	TRBJ2-5	-	TGTGCCAGCACCCGTAGCGGGGGAGTCGGGGAGACCCAGTACTTC	CASTRSGGVGETQYF
TRBD2	TRBV30	TRBJ2-5	-	TGTGCCTGGACTGTTACCCTAGCGGGGGGTAGGGAGACCCAGTACTTC	CAWTVTLAGGRETQYF
TRBD1	TRBV10-1	TRBJ1-2	-	TGCGCCAGCAGTGAGTCTGTGGGACAGGGGGCTTATGGCTACACCTTC	CASSESVGQGAYGYTF
-	TRBV24-1	TRBJ2-3	-	TGTGCCACCAGTGATCCAAACTCAGATACGCAGTATTTT	CATSDPNSDTQYF
TRBD1	TRBV18	TRBJ2-7	-	TGTGCCAGCTCACCAGGGAGCAGGGGGACCTACGAGCAGTACTTC	CASSPGSRGTYEQYF
-	TRBV24-1	TRBJ1-2	once	TGTGCCACCAGCGGCACAGGTGATAACTATGGCTACACCTTC	CATSGTGDNYGYTF
-	TRBV7-2	TRBJ2-7	-	TGTGCCAGCAGTCAAAACCACGGACATTTCGAGCAGTACTTC	CASSQNHGHFEQYF
TRBD1	TRBV7-8	TRBJ2-5	-	TGTGCCAGCAGCAAGGGACAGGGGTTGGGAGAGACCCAGTACTTC	CASSKGQGLGETQYF
-	TRBV28	TRBJ1-2	-	TGTGCCAGCAGTTTATGGGACCTGACTTCGTACGGCTACACCTTC	CASSLWDLTSYGYTF
-	TRBV12-3/TRBV12-4	TRBJ1-4	-	TGTGCCAGCAGTTTACCTGGCGGCGAAAAACTGTTTTTT	CASSLPGGEKLFF
-	TRBV30	TRBJ2-7	-	TGTGCCTGGACCAGAATGGACAGTTCCTTTTCTACCAACGAGCAGTACTTC	CAWTRMDSSFSTNEQYF
-	TRBV7-2	TRBJ2-5	-	TGTGCCAGCAGCTTAGTCTCGGAGACCCAGTACTTC	CASSLVSETQYF